This TCR beta chain was identified in a study of patients and donors after allogeneic stem cell transplantation. MiXCR was run by TCRdb on the RT-PCR reads, yielding one entry per CDR3 protein. The sample gives 900,000 to 1,000,000 distinct CDR3 sequences, 15% to 20% of which show up once; 5.5% to 6.5% is in the top ten. This clonotype originated in a human donor who was either an allogeneic HSCT recipient or a stem cell or donor lymphocyte infusion donor (not recorded which). It is not recorded whose cells these are; they may come from a transplant donor. Material for sequencing was blood, either unsorted or a sorted T cell fraction (not recorded which).

The CDR3 DNA sequence: TGTGCCAGCAGCCAACCGGGAGAAGTCACTGAAGCTTTCTTT. Amino acids: CASSQPGEVTEAFF. The gene calls are TRBV3-1 and TRBJ1-1; no definite D call. The CDR3 runs to 14 residues. CDR1 is LGHDT and CDR2 is YNNKEL in the germline V gene (reference sequence). V was trimmed by 2 bases and J by 4 bases, leaving 11 bases between them.